This TCR beta chain was sequenced for a study of blood T cell repertoires in COVID-19. At the level of the study: Donors in the United States, Italy and Spain gave samples during acute or convalescent COVID-19.

This clone has just a few counts. Grouping used clinical history reported by participants in a survey and questionnaire. For recovered donors of Cohort 3, there were two negative PCRs, clearance, or symptom resolution. The V gene end was trimmed by 2 bases and the J gene end by 5 bases; junction bases not matched to a gene: 4. CDR3 length equals 14 residues. In germline, CDR1 is SGHKS, CDR2 YYEKEE (reference sequence). How the authors handled the data: By means of reference gene primer amplification, nucleated cell counts were estimated. Using immunoSEQ multiplex PCR, the repertoire was profiled, and TCRdb retains in-frame clones only, with some absent. Clone size and the V and J calls come from that table; the DNA yielded D and trimming. Among over 350,000 clones listed, around nine tenths were seen once.

The sequenced material came from PBMCs or T cells enriched from blood (not recorded which). The receptor's source is a woman aged 45-59 years who had recovered from COVID-19. This chain uses TRBV5-5 with TRBJ2-7, with 10 bases identical to TRBD1. CDR3 in DNA: TGTGCCAGCAGCTTCGGGGACAGGGGCCACGAGCAGTACTTC. Translation gives CASSFGDRGHEQYF.